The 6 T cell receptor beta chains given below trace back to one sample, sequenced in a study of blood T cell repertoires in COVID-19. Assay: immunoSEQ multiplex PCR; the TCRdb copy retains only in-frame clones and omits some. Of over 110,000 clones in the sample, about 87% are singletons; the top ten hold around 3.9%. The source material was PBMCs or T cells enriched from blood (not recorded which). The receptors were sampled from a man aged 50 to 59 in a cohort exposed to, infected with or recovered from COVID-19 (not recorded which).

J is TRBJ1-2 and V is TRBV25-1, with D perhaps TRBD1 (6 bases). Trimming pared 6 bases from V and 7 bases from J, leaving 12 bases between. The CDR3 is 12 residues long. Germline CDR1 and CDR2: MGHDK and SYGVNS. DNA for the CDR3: TGTGCCAGCAGGGGACACCACCCTGGCTACACCTTC. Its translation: CASRGHHPGYTF.

In nucleotides, the CDR3 is TGTGCCAGCAGTCTGGGACTAGCGGGGGGTCTTCGGAATGAGCAGTTCTTC. Translation gives CASSLGLAGGLRNEQFF. This sequence joins TRBV27 and TRBJ2-1; 15 positions match TRBD2. V gave up 5 bases and J gave up 7 bases; unmatched junction bases: 9. Germline loops: CDR1 MNHEY, CDR2 SMNVEV (reference sequence). This CDR3 is 17 amino acids long.

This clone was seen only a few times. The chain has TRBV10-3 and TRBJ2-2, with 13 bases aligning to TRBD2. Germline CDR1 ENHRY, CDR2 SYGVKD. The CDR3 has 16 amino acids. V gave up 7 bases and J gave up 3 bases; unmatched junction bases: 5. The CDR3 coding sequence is TGTGCCATCAAGGGGACTAGCGGGATGTACACCGGGGAGCTGTTTTTT. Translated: CAIKGTSGMYTGELFF.

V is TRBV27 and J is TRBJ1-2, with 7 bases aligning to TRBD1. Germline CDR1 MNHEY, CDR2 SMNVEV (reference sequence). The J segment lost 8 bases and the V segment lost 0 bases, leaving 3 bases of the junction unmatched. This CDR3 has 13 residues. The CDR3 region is CASSLSGGWGYTF. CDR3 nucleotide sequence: TGTGCCAGCAGTTTATCAGGGGGCTGGGGCTACACCTTC.

CDR3 nucleotides: TGTGCCATCAGTGAGCGGGAGGCAACCGGGGAGCTGTTTTTT. Translation gives CAISEREATGELFF. The gene calls are TRBV10-3 and TRBJ2-2, with 7 bases lining up with TRBD2. The germline V gene has CDR1 ENHRY and CDR2 SYGVKD. V lost 2 bases and J lost 5; bases outside the gene matches: 2. The CDR3 is made up of 14 amino acids.

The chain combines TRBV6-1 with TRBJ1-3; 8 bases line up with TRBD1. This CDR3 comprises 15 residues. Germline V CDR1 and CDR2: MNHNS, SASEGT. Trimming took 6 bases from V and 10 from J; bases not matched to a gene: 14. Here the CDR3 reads CASSQLPGQAGTIYF. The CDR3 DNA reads TGTGCCAGCAGCCAACTTCCGGGACAGGCAGGTACCATATATTTT.